This TCR beta chain was retrieved from a study of blood T cell repertoires in COVID-19. Per the original data handling: It was from reference gene primer amplification that nucleated cell counts were estimated. Sequenced by immunoSEQ multiplex PCR; TCRdb stores in-frame clones only, minus some. The D gene and trimming were derived from the DNA, and the V and J assignments and clone size from that table. This repertoire shows about 97,000 clones, 70% to 90% found once; its top ten account for 2% to 2.5%. Germline CDR1 reads MGHRA; CDR2 reads YSYEKL. The CDR3 runs to 15 residues. Trimming stripped 0 bases from V and 2 bases from J, with 11 bases between.

The chain couples TRBV4-1 to TRBJ2-7; possibly TRBD2 for D (5 bases). The clonotype originates from a man over 45 with active COVID-19. Sequenced material: peripheral blood. The CDR3: CASSQDRGSPYEQYF. CDR3 nucleotide sequence: TGCGCCAGCAGCCAAGATCGGGGATCCCCCTACGAGCAGTACTTC.